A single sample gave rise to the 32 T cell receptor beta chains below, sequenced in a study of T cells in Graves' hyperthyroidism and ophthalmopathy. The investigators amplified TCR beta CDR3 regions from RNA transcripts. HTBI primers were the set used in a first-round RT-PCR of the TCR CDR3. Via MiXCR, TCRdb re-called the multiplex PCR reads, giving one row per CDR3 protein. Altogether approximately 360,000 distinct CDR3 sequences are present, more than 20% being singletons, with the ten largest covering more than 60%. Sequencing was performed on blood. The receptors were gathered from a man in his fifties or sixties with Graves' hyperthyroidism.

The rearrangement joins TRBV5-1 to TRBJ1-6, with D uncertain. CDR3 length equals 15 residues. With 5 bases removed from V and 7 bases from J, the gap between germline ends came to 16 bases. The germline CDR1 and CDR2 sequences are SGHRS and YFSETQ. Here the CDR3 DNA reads TGCGCCAGCAGAGAGGAGACGGGAAGAAATTCACCCCTCCACTTT. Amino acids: CASREETGRNSPLHF.

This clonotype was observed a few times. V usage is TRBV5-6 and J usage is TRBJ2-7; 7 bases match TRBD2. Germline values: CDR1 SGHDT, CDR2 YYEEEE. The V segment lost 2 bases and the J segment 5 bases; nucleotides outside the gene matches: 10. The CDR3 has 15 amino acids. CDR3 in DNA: TGTGCCAGCAGCTTTGGGACTACCCTTTTCCACGAGCAGTACTTC. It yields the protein CASSFGTTLFHEQYF.

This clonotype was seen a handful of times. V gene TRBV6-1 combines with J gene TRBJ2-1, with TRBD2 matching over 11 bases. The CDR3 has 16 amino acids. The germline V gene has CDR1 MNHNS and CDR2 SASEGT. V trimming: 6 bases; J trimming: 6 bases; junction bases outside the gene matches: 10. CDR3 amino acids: CASRGLADIGGNEQFF. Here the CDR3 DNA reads TGTGCCAGCAGGGGACTAGCGGATATTGGGGGCAATGAGCAGTTCTTC.

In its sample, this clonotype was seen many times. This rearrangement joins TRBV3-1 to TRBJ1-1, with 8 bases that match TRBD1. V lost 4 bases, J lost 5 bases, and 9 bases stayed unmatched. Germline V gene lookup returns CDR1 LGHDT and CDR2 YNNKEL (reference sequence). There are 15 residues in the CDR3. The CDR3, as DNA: TGTGCCAGCAGCCCCGGCGACAGGGGTGGTACTGAAGCTTTCTTT. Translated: CASSPGDRGGTEAFF. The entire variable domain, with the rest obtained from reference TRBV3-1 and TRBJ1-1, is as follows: DTAVSQTPKYLVTQMGNDKSIKCEQNLGHDTMYWYKQDSKKFLKIMFSYNNKELIINETVPNRFSPKSPDKAHLNLHINSLELGDSAVYFCASSPGDRGGTEAFFGQGTRLTVV.

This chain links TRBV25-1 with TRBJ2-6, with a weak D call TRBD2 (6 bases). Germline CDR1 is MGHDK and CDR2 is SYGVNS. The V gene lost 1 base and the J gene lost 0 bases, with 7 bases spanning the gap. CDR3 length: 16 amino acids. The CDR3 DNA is TGTGCCAGCAGTGAATTGGGGGGCTCTGGGGCCAACGTCCTGACTTTC. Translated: CASSELGGSGANVLTF. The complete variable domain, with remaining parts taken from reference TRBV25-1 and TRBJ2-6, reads EADIYQTPRYLVIGTGKKITLECSQTMGHDKMYWYQQDPGMELHLIHYSYGVNSTEKGDLSSESTVSRIRTEHFPLTLESARPSHTSQYLCASSELGGSGANVLTFGAGSRLTVL.

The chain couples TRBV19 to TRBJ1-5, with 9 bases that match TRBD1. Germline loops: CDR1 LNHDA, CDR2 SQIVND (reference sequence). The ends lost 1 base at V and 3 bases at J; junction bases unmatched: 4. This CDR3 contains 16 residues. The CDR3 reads CASSIVGQGYNQPQHF. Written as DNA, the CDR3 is TGTGCCAGTAGTATAGTTGGACAGGGGTACAATCAGCCCCAGCATTTT.

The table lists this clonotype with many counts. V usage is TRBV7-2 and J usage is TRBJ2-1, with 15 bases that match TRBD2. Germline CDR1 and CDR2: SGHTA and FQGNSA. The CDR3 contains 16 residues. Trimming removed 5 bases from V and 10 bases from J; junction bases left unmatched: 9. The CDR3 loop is CASSAGLAGGLGEQFF. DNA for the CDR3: TGTGCCAGCAGCGCCGGACTAGCGGGAGGGCTGGGGGAGCAGTTCTTC. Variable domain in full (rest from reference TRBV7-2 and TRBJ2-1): GAGVSQSPSNKVTEKGKDVELRCDPISGHTALYWYRQSLGQGLEFLIYFQGNSAPDKSGLPSDRFSAERTGGSVSTLTIQRTQQEDSAVYLCASSAGLAGGLGEQFFGPGTRLTVL.

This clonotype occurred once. The CDR3 DNA reads as TGTGCCACCAGTGATTCGTCGGCAGGGCGAGGCTACACCTTC. Its protein is CATSDSSAGRGYTF. The rearrangement joins TRBV24-1 to TRBJ1-2; D is possibly TRBD1 (5 bases). This CDR3 is 14 amino acids long. Trimming pared 2 bases from V and 8 bases from J, leaving 14 bases between. Germline V CDR1 and CDR2: KGHDR, SFDVKD.

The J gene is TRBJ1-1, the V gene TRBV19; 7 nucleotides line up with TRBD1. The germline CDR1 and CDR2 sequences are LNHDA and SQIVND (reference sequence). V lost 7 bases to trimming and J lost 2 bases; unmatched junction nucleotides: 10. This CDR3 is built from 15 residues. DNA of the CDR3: TGTGCCAGTACTAAGGACAGGATCAGAAACACTGAAGCTTTCTTT. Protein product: CASTKDRIRNTEAFF.

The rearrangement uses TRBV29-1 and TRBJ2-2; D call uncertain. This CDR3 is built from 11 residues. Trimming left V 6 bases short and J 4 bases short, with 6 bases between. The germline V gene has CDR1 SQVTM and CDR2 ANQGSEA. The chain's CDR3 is CSVSGTGELFF. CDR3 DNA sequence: TGCAGCGTATCAGGCACCGGGGAGCTGTTTTTT.

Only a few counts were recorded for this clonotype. The CDR3 DNA follows: TGCGCCAGCAGCTTGGCCGCAGGGGCGGATGAAGCTTTCTTT. It codes for CASSLAAGADEAFF. The V call is TRBV5-1, the J call TRBJ1-1; D may be TRBD1 (6 bases). CDR3 length: 14 residues. Germline V CDR1 and CDR2: SGHRS, YFSETQ. Trimming cost V 0 bases and J 7 bases, with 13 bases left between them. Using reference TRBV5-1 and TRBJ1-1 for the parts outside the CDR3, the full variable domain is KAGVTQTPRYLIKTRGQQVTLSCSPISGHRSVSWYQQTPGQGLQFLFEYFSETQRNKGNFPGRFSGRQFSNSRSEMNVSTLELGDSALYLCASSLAAGADEAFFGQGTRLTVV.

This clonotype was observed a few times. CDR3 DNA: TGTGCCAGCAGCTTAATGGGTAGCGGGAGTTCTGAGACCCAGTACTTC. This translates into CASSLMGSGSSETQYF. This rearrangement joins TRBV11-2 to TRBJ2-5; 9 bases align to TRBD2. CDR3 length: 16 amino acids. The ends lost 2 bases at V and 5 bases at J; junction bases unmatched: 9. Germline V CDR1 and CDR2: SGHAT, FQNNGV.

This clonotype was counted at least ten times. In DNA, the CDR3 is TGCAGTGCTGGACTAGACTTAGGGGAAAAGACCCAGTACTTC. Residues: CSAGLDLGEKTQYF. This sequence joins TRBV20-1 and TRBJ2-5, with 7 nucleotides matching TRBD2. The V and J ends lost 5 bases and 6 bases, in that order; junction bases with no gene match: 12. This CDR3 is built from 14 residues. The V gene's germline CDR1 is DFQATT and CDR2 SNEGSKA (reference sequence).

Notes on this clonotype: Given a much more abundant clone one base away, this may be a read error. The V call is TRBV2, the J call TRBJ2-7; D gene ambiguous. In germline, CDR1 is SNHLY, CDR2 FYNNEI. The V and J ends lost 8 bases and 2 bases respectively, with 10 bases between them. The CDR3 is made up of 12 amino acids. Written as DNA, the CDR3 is TGTGCCAGCCCGGGTAACACCTACGAGCAGTACTTC. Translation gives CASPGNTYEQYF.

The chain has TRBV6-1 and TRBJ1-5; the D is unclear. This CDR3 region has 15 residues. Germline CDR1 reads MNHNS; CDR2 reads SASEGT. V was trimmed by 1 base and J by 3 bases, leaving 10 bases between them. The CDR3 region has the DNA TGTGCCAGCAGTGAAGAAGGGCAGAACAATCAGCCCCAGCATTTT. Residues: CASSEEGQNNQPQHF.

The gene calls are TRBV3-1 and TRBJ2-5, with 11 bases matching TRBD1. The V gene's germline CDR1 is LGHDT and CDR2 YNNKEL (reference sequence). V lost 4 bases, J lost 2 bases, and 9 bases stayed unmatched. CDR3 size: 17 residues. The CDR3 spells CASSPRDRGGIQETQYF. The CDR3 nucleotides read TGTGCCAGCAGCCCCCGGGACAGGGGGGGAATACAAGAGACCCAGTACTTC.

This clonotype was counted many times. CDR3 nucleotide sequence: TGCAGTGCGATGACAGGGGGGGGTGTACAGGAGACCCAGTACTTC. This encodes CSAMTGGGVQETQYF. V is TRBV20-1 and J is TRBJ2-5; 9 bases are shared with TRBD1. The CDR3 is 15 amino acids. V shed 6 bases and J 5 bases; nucleotides not matched to a gene: 13. Germline assignment: CDR1 DFQATT and CDR2 SNEGSKA (reference sequence).

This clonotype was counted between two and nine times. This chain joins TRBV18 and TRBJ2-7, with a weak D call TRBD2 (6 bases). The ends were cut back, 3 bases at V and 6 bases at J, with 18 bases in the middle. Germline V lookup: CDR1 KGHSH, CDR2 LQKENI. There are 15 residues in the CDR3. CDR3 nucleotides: TGTGCCAGCTCACCTTTGAGGGACTCTCTCGGCGAGCAGTACTTC. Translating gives CASSPLRDSLGEQYF.

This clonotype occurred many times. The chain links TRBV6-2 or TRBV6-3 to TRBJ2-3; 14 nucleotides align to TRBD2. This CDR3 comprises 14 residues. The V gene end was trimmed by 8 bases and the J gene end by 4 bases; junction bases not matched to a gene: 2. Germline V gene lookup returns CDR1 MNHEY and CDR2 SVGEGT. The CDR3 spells CASGLAGGADTQYF. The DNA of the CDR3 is TGTGCCAGCGGACTAGCGGGAGGTGCAGATACGCAGTATTTT.

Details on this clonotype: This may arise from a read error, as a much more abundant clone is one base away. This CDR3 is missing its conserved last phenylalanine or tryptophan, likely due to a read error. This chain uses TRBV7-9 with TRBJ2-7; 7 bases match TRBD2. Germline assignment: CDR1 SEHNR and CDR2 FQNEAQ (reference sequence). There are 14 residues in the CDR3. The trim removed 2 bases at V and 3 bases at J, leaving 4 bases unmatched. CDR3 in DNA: TGTGCCAGCAGCTTATCTGGCGGGAGCTACGAGCAGTACCTC. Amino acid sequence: CASSLSGGSYEQYL.

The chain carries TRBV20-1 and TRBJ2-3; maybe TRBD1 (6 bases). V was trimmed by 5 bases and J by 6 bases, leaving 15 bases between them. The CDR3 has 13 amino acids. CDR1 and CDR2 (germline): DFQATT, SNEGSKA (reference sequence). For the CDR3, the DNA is TGCAGTGCTCGTGACAGGATCACCGATACGCAGTATTTT. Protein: CSARDRITDTQYF.

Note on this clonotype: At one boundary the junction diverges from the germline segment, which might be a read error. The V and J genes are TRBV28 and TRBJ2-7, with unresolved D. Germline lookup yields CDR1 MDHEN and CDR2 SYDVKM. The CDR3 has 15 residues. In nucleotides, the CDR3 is TGTGCCAACAGTTTGGACGCCCGACCCTCCTACGAGCAGTACTTC. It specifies CANSLDARPSYEQYF. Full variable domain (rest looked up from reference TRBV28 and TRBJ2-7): DVKVTQSSRYLVKRTGEKVFLECVQDMDHENMFWYRQDPGLGLRLIYFSYDVKMKEKGDIPEGYSVSREKKERFSLILESASTNQTSMYLCANSLDARPSYEQYFGPGTRLTVT.

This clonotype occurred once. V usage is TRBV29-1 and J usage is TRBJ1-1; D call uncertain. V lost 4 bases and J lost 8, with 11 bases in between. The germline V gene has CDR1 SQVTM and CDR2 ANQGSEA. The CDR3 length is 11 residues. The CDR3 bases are TGCAGCGTTGCGAAGACGGGAGAAGCTTTCTTT. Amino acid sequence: CSVAKTGEAFF.

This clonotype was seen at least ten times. The DNA of the CDR3 is TGTGCCAGCAGCCAAGATCCGGGACTAGGATACGAGCAGTACTTC. This codes for CASSQDPGLGYEQYF. The chain is built from TRBV3-1 and TRBJ2-7; 8 bases are a match to TRBD2. The CDR3 has 15 amino acids. Trimming removed 0 bases from V and 4 bases from J; junction bases left unmatched: 5. Germline V gene lookup returns CDR1 LGHDT and CDR2 YNNKEL (reference sequence).

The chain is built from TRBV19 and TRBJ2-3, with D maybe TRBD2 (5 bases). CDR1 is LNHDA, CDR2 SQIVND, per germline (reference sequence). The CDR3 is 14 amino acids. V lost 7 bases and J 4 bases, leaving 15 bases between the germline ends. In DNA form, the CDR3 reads TGTGCCAGTACGGCGGGTCTCCGGGCAGATACGCAGTATTTT. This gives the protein CASTAGLRADTQYF.

The CDR3 DNA follows: TGTGCCAGCAGCCACAGCCACGAGCAGTACTTC. This translates into CASSHSHEQYF. This chain links TRBV14 with TRBJ2-7; D unresolved. The CDR3 totals 11 residues. V lost 3 bases and J lost 5, with 5 bases in between. CDR1 SGHDN and CDR2 FVKESK come from the germline V gene.

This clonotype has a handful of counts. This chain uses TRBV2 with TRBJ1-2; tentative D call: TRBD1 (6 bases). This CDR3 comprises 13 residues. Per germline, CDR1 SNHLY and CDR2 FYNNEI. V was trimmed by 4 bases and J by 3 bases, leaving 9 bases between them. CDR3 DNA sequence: TGTGCCAGCAGTGCATACAGGGACTATGGCTACACCTTC. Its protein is CASSAYRDYGYTF.

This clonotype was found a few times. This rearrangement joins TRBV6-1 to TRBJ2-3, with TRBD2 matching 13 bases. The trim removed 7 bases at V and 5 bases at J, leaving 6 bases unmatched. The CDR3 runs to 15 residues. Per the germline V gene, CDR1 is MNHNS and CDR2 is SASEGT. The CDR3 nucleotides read TGTGCCAGCACGGGACTAGCGGGACTTTTAGATACGCAGTATTTT. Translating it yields CASTGLAGLLDTQYF.

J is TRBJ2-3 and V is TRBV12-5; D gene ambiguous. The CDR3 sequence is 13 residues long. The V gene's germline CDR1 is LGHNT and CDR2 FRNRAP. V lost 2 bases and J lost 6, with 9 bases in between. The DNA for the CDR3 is TGTGCTAGTGGTTTGCCCAGCGACGATACGCAGTATTTT. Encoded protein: CASGLPSDDTQYF.

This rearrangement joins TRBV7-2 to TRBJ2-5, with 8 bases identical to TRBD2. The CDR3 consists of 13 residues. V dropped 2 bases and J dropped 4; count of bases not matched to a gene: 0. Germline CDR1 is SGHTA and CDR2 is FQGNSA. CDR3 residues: CASSLLAGETQYF. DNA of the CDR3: TGTGCCAGCAGCTTACTAGCGGGAGAGACCCAGTACTTC. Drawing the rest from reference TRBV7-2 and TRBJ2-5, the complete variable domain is GAGVSQSPSNKVTEKGKDVELRCDPISGHTALYWYRQSLGQGLEFLIYFQGNSAPDKSGLPSDRFSAERTGGSVSTLTIQRTQQEDSAVYLCASSLLAGETQYFGPGTRLLVL.

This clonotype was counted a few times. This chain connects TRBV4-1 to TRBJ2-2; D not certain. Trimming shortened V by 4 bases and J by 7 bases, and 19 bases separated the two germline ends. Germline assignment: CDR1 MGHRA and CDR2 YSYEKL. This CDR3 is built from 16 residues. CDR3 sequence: CASSRLGRVRNGELFF. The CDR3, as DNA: TGCGCCAGCAGCCGCCTCGGAAGGGTTCGGAACGGGGAGCTGTTTTTT.

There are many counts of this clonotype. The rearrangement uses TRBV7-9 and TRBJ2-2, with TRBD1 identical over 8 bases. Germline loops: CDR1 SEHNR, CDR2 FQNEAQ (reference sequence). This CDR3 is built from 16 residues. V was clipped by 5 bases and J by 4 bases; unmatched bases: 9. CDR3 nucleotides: TGTGCCAGCAGCCCAGGACAGGGTCCAGGCACCGGGGAGCTGTTTTTT. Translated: CASSPGQGPGTGELFF.